The 10 T cell receptor beta chains in this list originate from one sample, sequenced in a study of blood T cells in healthy people across ages. Alongside a J-beta primer mix, a sample-barcoded 5' primer served in a second PCR lasting about 7 to 12 cycles. One entry per CDR3 protein, called by TCRdb with MiXCR from the 5' RACE reads. The sample lists over 700,000 distinct CDR3 sequences; about 25% were seen once. These data were also reused for a study on T cells of mothers and their children.

Input material: blood. The receptors come from a boy younger than 18 in good health.

The sample holds a few counts of this clonotype. V and J are TRBV4-3 and TRBJ1-2, with a weak D call TRBD1 (6 bases). V was trimmed by 0 bases and J by 4 bases, leaving 9 bases between them. Germline V lookup: CDR1 LGHNA, CDR2 YSLEER. The CDR3 runs to 14 residues. The CDR3 DNA sequence: TGCGCCAGCAGCCAAGATGGGGGGCCCTATGGCTACACCTTC. It codes for CASSQDGGPYGYTF.

The V and J genes are TRBV3-1 and TRBJ2-5; D uncertain. The CDR3 spans 15 residues. Trimming shortened V by 5 bases and J by 1 base, and 14 bases separated the two germline ends. Germline V gene data show CDR1 as LGHDT and CDR2 as YNNKEL (reference sequence). The CDR3 protein is CASSGHRNIQETQYF. The CDR3 DNA sequence: TGTGCCAGCAGCGGGCACCGTAATATCCAAGAGACCCAGTACTTC.

The chain carries TRBV4-1 and TRBJ2-7; 7 bases match TRBD1. V lost 1 base, J lost 4 bases, and 7 bases stayed unmatched. The CDR3 totals 15 residues. Germline CDR1 is MGHRA and CDR2 is YSYEKL. As DNA, the CDR3 is TGCGCCAGCAGCCAAGTTCCGACAGGGCCTTACGAGCAGTACTTC. Translated: CASSQVPTGPYEQYF.

The chain uses TRBV7-2 and TRBJ2-7; D gene unclear. The germline V gene encodes CDR1 SGHTA and CDR2 FQGNSA. V dropped 5 bases and J dropped 0 bases, with 11 bases sitting between them. This CDR3 is 14 amino acids long. In DNA form, the CDR3 reads TGTGCCAGCAGCCCCGCCTTCTCCTCCTACGAGCAGTACTTC. Its protein is CASSPAFSSYEQYF.

On this clonotype itself: Without the conserved terminal phenylalanine or tryptophan, this CDR3 likely stems from a read error. The rearrangement uses TRBV12-3 or TRBV12-4 and TRBJ2-5; D is unresolved. V gave up 3 bases and J gave up 5 bases, with 7 bases separating them. CDR3 length equals 12 residues. The CDR3, as DNA: TGTGCCAGCAGTTTTCACGGGGAGACCCAGTACTCC. It encodes CASSFHGETQYS.

This chain links TRBV12-3 or TRBV12-4 with TRBJ2-5; D is undetermined. Trimming removed 6 bases from V and 7 bases from J, with 12 bases in between. This CDR3 spans 12 amino acids. The CDR3 DNA sequence: TGTGCCAGCAGCCCCCGGACCGGGACCCAGTACTTC. Its translation: CASSPRTGTQYF.

This chain links TRBV2 with TRBJ2-5; D gene ambiguous. Germline V CDR1 and CDR2: SNHLY, FYNNEI. V gave up 3 bases and J gave up 5 bases, with 13 bases separating them. The CDR3 runs 14 residues. The CDR3 DNA sequence: TGTGCCAGCAGTGAGGGCAGTAGTTTGGAGACCCAGTACTTC. Protein: CASSEGSSLETQYF. The variable domain in full, completed from reference TRBV2 and TRBJ2-5, reads EPEVTQTPSHQVTQMGQEVILRCVPISNHLYFYWYRQILGQKVEFLVSFYNNEISEKSEIFDDQFSVERPDGSNFTLKIRSTKLEDSAMYFCASSEGSSLETQYFGPGTRLLVL.

CDR3 nucleotide sequence: TGTGCCAGCAGAGGCGGGGTCCAAGAGACCCAGTACTTC. Its protein is CASRGGVQETQYF. This chain joins TRBV7-9 and TRBJ2-5, with D perhaps TRBD2 (6 bases). V lost 6 bases and J lost 1, with 9 bases in between. Germline CDR1 reads SEHNR; CDR2 reads FQNEAQ (reference sequence). CDR3 length equals 13 residues.

This clonotype was observed at least ten times. V and J are TRBV28 and TRBJ2-7; D is ambiguous. Germline assignment: CDR1 MDHEN and CDR2 SYDVKM. Trimming removed 6 bases from V and 2 bases from J, with 8 bases in between. The CDR3 has 12 residues. The CDR3 spells CASSLPAYEQYF. CDR3 bases: TGTGCCAGCAGCCTCCCGGCCTACGAGCAGTACTTC.

The chain is built from TRBV29-1 and TRBJ2-7; perhaps TRBD1 as D (6 bases). V lost 6 bases and J 5 bases, leaving 14 bases between the germline ends. Per germline, CDR1 SQVTM and CDR2 ANQGSEA. CDR3 length: 12 residues. The CDR3 sequence is CSVRDIWDEQYF. CDR3 in DNA: TGCAGCGTCCGGGACATATGGGACGAGCAGTACTTC.